The 22 T cell receptor beta chains below come from one sample, sequenced in a study of blood T cell repertoires in COVID-19. Sequencing was performed with immunoSEQ multiplex PCR; in TCRdb, only in-frame clones are kept and a portion is missing. Here the sample spans some 400,000 clones, over 75% being singletons. Sequencing used peripheral blood. The receptors shown here come from a woman in her 30s with COVID-19, enrolled during active disease.

This rearrangement joins TRBV4-1 to TRBJ1-4, with 7 bases lining up with TRBD1. Germline CDR1 reads MGHRA; CDR2 reads YSYEKL. Trimming at V came to 0 bases and at J to 8 bases, leaving 9 bases not matched to a gene. The CDR3 sequence is 16 residues long. The CDR3 DNA follows: TGCGCCAGCAGCCAAGAATTAAGGGGGCGGTGGGAAAAACTGTTTTTT. It encodes CASSQELRGRWEKLFF.

This clone has only one observation. The V and J genes are TRBV15 and TRBJ1-4, with 10 bases that match TRBD1. The trim removed 1 base at V and 3 bases at J, leaving 5 bases unmatched. This CDR3 is built from 17 residues. Per germline, CDR1 LNHNV and CDR2 YYDKDF (reference sequence). Here the CDR3 DNA reads TGTGCCACCAGCAGAGGAGCGGGACAGGGGTCTAATGAAAAACTGTTTTTT. Its translation: CATSRGAGQGSNEKLFF.

The CDR3 DNA sequence: TGTGCCTGGGGGCAGGGACAGGAGAATGAAAAACTGTTTTTT. Amino acid sequence: CAWGQGQENEKLFF. The V gene is TRBV30, the J gene TRBJ1-4, with TRBD1 matching over 8 bases. Germline CDR1 and CDR2: GTSNPN and SVGIG (reference sequence). The V segment lost 5 bases and the J segment 5 bases; nucleotides outside the gene matches: 7. The CDR3 has 14 residues.

This chain connects TRBV11-2 to TRBJ2-7, with 7 bases matching TRBD2. V was clipped by 2 bases and J by 6 bases; unmatched bases: 7. CDR1 and CDR2 from the germline V gene are SGHAT and FQNNGV. This CDR3 has 14 amino acids. CDR3 nucleotides: TGTGCCAGCAGCTTATACGGGGGAGGGCTCGAGCAGTACTTC. Amino acids: CASSLYGGGLEQYF.

The chain links TRBV3-1 (or the pseudogene TRBV3-2) to TRBJ2-1; 9 bases are a match to TRBD2. Trimming at V came to 4 bases and at J to 7 bases, leaving 2 bases not matched to a gene. This CDR3 is 13 amino acids long. Germline CDR1 is LGHDT and CDR2 is YNNKEL (reference sequence). CDR3 region: CASSPGLANEQFF. The CDR3 nucleotides are TGTGCCAGCAGCCCAGGACTAGCGAATGAGCAGTTCTTC.

This clone occurred once. V usage is TRBV4-1 and J usage is TRBJ2-7, with 7 positions matching TRBD1. Germline V lookup: CDR1 MGHRA, CDR2 YSYEKL. V was clipped by 4 bases and J by 2 bases; unmatched bases: 8. CDR3 length equals 15 residues. The CDR3 loop is CASSRTGTEAYEQYF. CDR3 DNA: TGCGCCAGCAGCCGAACCGGGACAGAAGCCTACGAGCAGTACTTC.

The chain has TRBV19 and TRBJ2-3; the match to TRBD2 covers 9 bases. The germline V gene encodes CDR1 LNHDA and CDR2 SQIVND (reference sequence). V trimming: 8 bases; J trimming: 3 bases; junction bases outside the gene matches: 6. This CDR3 has 14 residues. CDR3 nucleotides: TGTGCCAGTTCCCTCGGACTAGCGACAGATACGCAGTATTTT. Translating gives CASSLGLATDTQYF.

The rearrangement uses TRBV9 and TRBJ2-7, with 8 positions matching TRBD1. Germline V gene data show CDR1 as SGDLS and CDR2 as YYNGEE. With 3 bases clipped from V and 3 bases from J, the junction kept 5 bases outside the gene matches. The CDR3 has 14 amino acids. CDR3 in DNA: TGTGCCAGCAGCGCGGGACAGGAGTTCTACGAGCAGTACTTC. Translating it yields CASSAGQEFYEQYF.

V is TRBV27 and J is TRBJ2-5, with 8 bases matching TRBD2. Germline V CDR1 and CDR2: MNHEY, SMNVEV (reference sequence). This CDR3 contains 15 residues. J gave up 2 bases and V 2 bases, and 4 bases lay outside the gene matches. CDR3 amino acids: CASSLQRGRQETQYF. In nucleotides, the CDR3 is TGTGCCAGCAGTTTACAGCGGGGGCGACAAGAGACCCAGTACTTC.

The chain recombines TRBV28 with TRBJ2-3, with TRBD1 identical over 8 bases. The length of the CDR3 is 13 residues. V was clipped by 6 bases and J by 9 bases; unmatched bases: 8. CDR1 is MDHEN, CDR2 SYDVKM, per germline. The DNA for the CDR3 is TGTGCCAGCAGGTATACCCCAGGGGGCACGCAGTATTTT. Amino acid sequence: CASRYTPGGTQYF.

This sequence joins TRBV6-6 and TRBJ2-7; tentatively, D is TRBD2 (6 bases). Trimming removed 0 bases from V and 3 bases from J, with 15 bases in between. The germline V gene encodes CDR1 MNHNY and CDR2 SVGAGI (reference sequence). The CDR3 runs 16 residues. Written as DNA, the CDR3 is TGTGCCAGCAGTTACTCCTCGGCTAGCGCCCGCTACGAGCAGTACTTC. It encodes CASSYSSASARYEQYF.

The chain couples TRBV28 to TRBJ1-1, with 7 positions matching TRBD1. This CDR3 contains 15 residues. V lost 5 bases, J lost 4 bases, and 10 bases stayed unmatched. Germline loops: CDR1 MDHEN, CDR2 SYDVKM. The CDR3 DNA reads as TGTGCCAGCAGTCTTCGGACAGGCCTCGTCACTGAAGCTTTCTTT. Amino acid sequence: CASSLRTGLVTEAFF.

This chain connects TRBV6-4 to TRBJ2-2; 10 nucleotides line up with TRBD2. Germline CDR1 and CDR2: MRHNA and SNTAGT. V trimming: 4 bases; J trimming: 7 bases; junction bases outside the gene matches: 6. The CDR3 contains 15 residues. As DNA, the CDR3 is TGTGCCAGCAGTGCTAGCGGGAGCACCGGCGGGGAGCTGTTTTTT. Protein: CASSASGSTGGELFF.

The rearrangement links TRBV11-3 to TRBJ2-7; 10 bases are a match to TRBD1. This CDR3 is built from 14 residues. Germline loops: CDR1 SGHNT, CDR2 YENEEA. V lost 5 bases to trimming and J lost 1 base; unmatched junction nucleotides: 2. CDR3 amino acids: CASSPGQGSYEQYF. In DNA form, the CDR3 reads TGTGCCAGCAGCCCGGGACAGGGGTCCTACGAGCAGTACTTC. Full variable domain (outside the CDR3, taken from reference TRBV11-3 and TRBJ2-7): EAGVVQSPRYKIIEKKQPVAFWCNPISGHNTLYWYLQNLGQGPELLIRYENEEAVDDSQLPKDRFSAERLKGVDSTLKIQPAELGDSAVYLCASSPGQGSYEQYFGPGTRLTVT.

This clone was seen a single time. This sequence joins TRBV5-8 and TRBJ2-7; 10 bases are shared with TRBD2. This CDR3 region has 16 residues. V dropped 1 base and J dropped 1; count of bases not matched to a gene: 5. Germline V gene data show CDR1 as SGHTS and CDR2 as YDEGEE. The CDR3 DNA is TGTGCCAGCAGCTTGCTGCTAGCGGGGGCATCCTACGAGCAGTACTTC. Translation: CASSLLLAGASYEQYF.

The V call is TRBV9, the J call TRBJ2-2; the match to TRBD1 covers 8 bases. The CDR3 covers 12 residues. CDR1 SGDLS and CDR2 YYNGEE come from the germline V gene. The V segment lost 3 bases and the J segment 10 bases; nucleotides outside the gene matches: 2. The CDR3 loop reads CASSAGGEELFF. CDR3 nucleotides: TGTGCCAGCAGCGCAGGGGGCGAGGAGCTGTTTTTT.

The CDR3 reads CATSEGQDSNQPQHF. The CDR3 nucleotides are TGCGCCACGTCTGAGGGCCAGGATAGCAATCAGCCCCAGCATTTT. The V call is TRBV10-1, the J call TRBJ1-5; D gene uncertain. CDR1 is WNHNN and CDR2 is SYGVQD in the germline V gene (reference sequence). Trimming stripped 10 bases from V and 0 bases from J, with 16 bases between. This CDR3 comprises 15 residues.

The V and J genes are TRBV30 and TRBJ2-5; weak D call: TRBD1 (5 bases). V gave up 2 bases and J gave up 5 bases, with 9 bases separating them. Germline loops: CDR1 GTSNPN, CDR2 SVGIG (reference sequence). The length of the CDR3 is 12 residues. CDR3 loop: CAWSYGAETQYF. The CDR3 DNA sequence: TGTGCCTGGAGTTATGGGGCCGAGACCCAGTACTTC.

The J gene is TRBJ2-5, the V gene TRBV30; a possible D gene is TRBD1 (7 bases). Germline loops: CDR1 GTSNPN, CDR2 SVGIG (reference sequence). The CDR3 is 18 residues long. V was pared by 0 bases and J by 3 bases, with 23 bases between. The CDR3 region is CAWSVRLGLSGGKETQYF. CDR3 coding DNA: TGTGCCTGGAGTGTGAGACTAGGTTTATCAGGGGGAAAAGAGACCCAGTACTTC.

The CDR3 region is CASSLVQGAGGYTF. For the CDR3, the DNA is TGTGCCAGCAGCTTAGTCCAGGGGGCAGGTGGCTACACCTTC. The V gene is TRBV13, the J gene TRBJ1-2, with TRBD1 identical over 8 bases. Germline V lookup: CDR1 PRHDT, CDR2 FYEKMQ (reference sequence). This CDR3 region has 14 residues. Trimming removed 1 base from V and 7 bases from J; junction bases left unmatched: 5.

V is TRBV11-2 and J is TRBJ2-3, with D perhaps matching TRBD2 (6 bases). The CDR3 is 15 amino acids. The germline CDR1 and CDR2 sequences are SGHAT and FQNNGV. V was shortened by 4 bases and J by 1 base, with 12 bases between the two germline ends. The CDR3 region is CASSSLWEGTDTQYF. Written as DNA, the CDR3 is TGTGCCAGCAGCTCGCTCTGGGAGGGCACAGATACGCAGTATTTT.

This chain joins TRBV29-1 and TRBJ2-2; the match to TRBD2 covers 13 bases. V was clipped by 6 bases and J by 6 bases; unmatched bases: 4. CDR1 SQVTM and CDR2 ANQGSEA come from the germline V gene. The CDR3 is 14 residues long. CDR3 DNA sequence: TGCAGCGTCGGACTAGCGGGAGACTCCGGGGAGCTGTTTTTT. It is translated as CSVGLAGDSGELFF.